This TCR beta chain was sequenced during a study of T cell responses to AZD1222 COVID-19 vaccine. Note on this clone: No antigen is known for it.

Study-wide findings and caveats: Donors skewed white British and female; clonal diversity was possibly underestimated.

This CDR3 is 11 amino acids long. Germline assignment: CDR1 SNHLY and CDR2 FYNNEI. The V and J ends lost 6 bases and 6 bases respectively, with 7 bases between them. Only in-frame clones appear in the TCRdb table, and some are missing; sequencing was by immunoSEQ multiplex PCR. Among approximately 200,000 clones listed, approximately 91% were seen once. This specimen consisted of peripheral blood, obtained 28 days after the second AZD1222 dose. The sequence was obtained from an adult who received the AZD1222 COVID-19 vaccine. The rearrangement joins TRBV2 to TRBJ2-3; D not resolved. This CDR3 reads CASRGWDTQYF. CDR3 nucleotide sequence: TGTGCCAGCAGGGGTTGGGATACGCAGTATTTT.